The TCR beta chain under discussion was sequenced for a study of tumor-infiltrating lymphocytes in primary liver carcinoma. Study information: The patients included men and women who were aged 30 to 69 years. Study-level points and caveats: Tumors carried a top-250-clone fraction significantly exceeding that of blood (p = 0.039). Just around 7-25% of top clones spanned all five tumor regions.

Points on this clonotype: Its specificity is unknown. The junction differs from germline at one of its ends, possibly a read error.

Co-extraction of RNA and DNA was performed on roughly 17-32 mg of unsorted bulk tissue. CDR3 length: 21 residues. Germline CDR1 is MNHEY and CDR2 is SVGAGI. Reverse transcription of approximately 500 ng total RNA with a constant-region primer produced TCR beta cDNA. Construction of TCR beta libraries relied on three successive nested multiplex PCR rounds employing slightly modified ARM-PCR. Amplification in the first two PCR rounds was performed using TRBV1-TRBV30 forward primers and a C-beta reverse primer for 9 to 11 cycles each. TCRdb called the multiplex PCR reads again in MiXCR, with one record for every CDR3 protein. Among around 70,000 distinct CDR3 sequences listed, more than 60% were seen once.

Sequencing used liver tumor tissue from sampling region 4. Indicated subset: tumor region T4, right-lateral pole. The chain employs TRBV6-5 and TRBJ2-7; 11 positions match TRBD2. This receptor was obtained from a man in his forties or fifties with primary liver carcinoma and hepatitis B virus infection. The chain's CDR3 is CTSSYSQPGTSGEGFIYEQYF. The CDR3 DNA is TGTACCAGCAGTTACTCCCAGCCCGGGACTAGCGGAGAAGGTTTTATATACGAGCAGTACTTC.